This entry concerns a single T cell receptor (beta chain). This specimen comes from a study of blood T cells in healthy people across ages. Next came a second PCR, run for about 7 to 12 cycles, which used a sample-barcoded 5' primer along with a J-beta primer mix. TCRdb reanalysed the 5' RACE reads using MiXCR and keeps one entry per CDR3 protein. The data contain about 1 million distinct CDR3 sequences, roughly 45% of them singletons. CDR1 is SNHLY, CDR2 FYNNEI, per germline. There are 15 residues in the CDR3. The source of this sequence is a woman aged 55-70 years in good health. The sequencing sample was made of blood. The V gene is TRBV2, the J gene TRBJ2-4; 7 positions agree with TRBD1. The DNA matches TRBJ2-7 better at its end, which makes the J call doubtful. CDR3 sequence reads: CASSATGPLSYEQYF. CDR3 coding DNA: TGTGCCAGCAGCGCGACAGGGCCGCTCTCCTACGAGCAGTACTTC.